What follows describes a single T cell receptor beta chain. Its antigen is unidentified. Data came from immunoSEQ multiplex PCR; TCRdb stores just in-frame clones and leaves some out. There are 80,000 to 95,000 clones in the sample; roughly four fifths occur only once, and about 23% lies in the top ten. Treatment of patients with chemo-refractory metastatic non-small-cell lung cancer consisted of focal radiation plus CTLA-4 blockade with ipilimumab. This CDR3 region has 15 residues. Per the germline V gene, CDR1 is LNHDA and CDR2 is SQIVND (reference sequence). The V segment lost 3 bases and the J segment 1 base; nucleotides outside the gene matches: 4. The data belong to a study of radiotherapy plus CTLA-4 blockade in lung cancer. The overall study: Among enrolled patients, roughly 20% responded and around 30% achieved disease control. Study conclusions and caveats: TCR clones originating in tumors grew in number in blood after radiotherapy plus ipilimumab.

The TCR comes from a human donor with non-small cell lung cancer that progressed on radiotherapy plus ipilimumab. The chain recombines TRBV19 with TRBJ2-7, with 9 bases aligning to TRBD2. Source: peripheral blood, taken from a patient treated with radiotherapy plus ipilimumab. Here the CDR3 reads CASSIEAGGSYEQYF. CDR3 DNA: TGTGCCAGTAGTATCGAAGCGGGAGGATCCTACGAGCAGTACTTC.